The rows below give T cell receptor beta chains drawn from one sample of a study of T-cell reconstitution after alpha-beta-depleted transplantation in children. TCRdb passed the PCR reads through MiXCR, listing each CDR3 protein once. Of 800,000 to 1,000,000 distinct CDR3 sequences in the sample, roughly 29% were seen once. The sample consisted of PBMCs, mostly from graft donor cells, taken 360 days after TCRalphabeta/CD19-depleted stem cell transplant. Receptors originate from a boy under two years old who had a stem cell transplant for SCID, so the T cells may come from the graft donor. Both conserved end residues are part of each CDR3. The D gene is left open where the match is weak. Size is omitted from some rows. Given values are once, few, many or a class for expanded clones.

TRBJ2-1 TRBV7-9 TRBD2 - TGTGCCAGCAGCTCAATGACTAGCCCCTCCCCCAATGAGCAGTTCTTC CASSSMTSPSPNEQFF
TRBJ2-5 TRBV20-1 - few TGCAGTGCTCCCCCGGGACCCCTGGAGACCCAGTACTTC CSAPPGPLETQYF
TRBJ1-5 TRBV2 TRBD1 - TGTGCCAGCAGTCCGTACCGGGACAGGGGATTTCAGCCCCAGCATTTT CASSPYRDRGFQPQHF
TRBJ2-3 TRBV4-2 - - TGTGCCAGCAGCCACTCTACGGGGGACACAGATACGCAGTATTTT CASSHSTGDTDTQYF
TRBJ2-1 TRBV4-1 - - TGCGCCAGCAGCCAAATCGGGGTAAGCTCCTACAATGAGCAGTTCTTC CASSQIGVSSYNEQFF
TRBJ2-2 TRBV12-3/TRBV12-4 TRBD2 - TGTGCCCTGAGCGGGGGCGCGAACACCGGGGAGCTGTTTTTT CALSGGANTGELFF
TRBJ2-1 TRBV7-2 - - TGTGCCAGCAGCTTAGGACTTAGGGATGAGCAGTTCTTC CASSLGLRDEQFF
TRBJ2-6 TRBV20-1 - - TGCAGTGCTAGGAAACCTGGGGCCAACGTCCTGACTTTC CSARKPGANVLTF
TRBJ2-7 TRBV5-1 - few TGCGCCAGCAGAGGTGGCGGGGAACACGAGCAGTACTTC CASRGGGEHEQYF
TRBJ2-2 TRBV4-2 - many TGTGCCAGCAGCCAAGAACCCATTGGGATAGCAGAAGGCAAAAACACCGGGGAGCTGTTTTTT CASSQEPIGIAEGKNTGELFF
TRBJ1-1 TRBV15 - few TGTGCCACCAGCAGAGAAGGGAGGGGCACTGAAGCTTTCTTT CATSREGRGTEAFF
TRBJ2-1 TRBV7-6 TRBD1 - TGTGCCAGCAGCTTAGAGGGGGCACCATATTACAATGAGCAGTTCTTC CASSLEGAPYYNEQFF
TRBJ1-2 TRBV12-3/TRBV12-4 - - TGTGCCAGCAGTTTAACACAGGACTATGGCTACACCTTC CASSLTQDYGYTF
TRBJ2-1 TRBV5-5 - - TGTGCCAGCATCCAGGCAGCCCTCTACAATGAGCAGTTCTTC CASIQAALYNEQFF
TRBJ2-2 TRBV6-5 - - TGTGCCAGCAGTTACCTACCGGGGGCCTCAAACACCGGGGAGCTGTTTTTT CASSYLPGASNTGELFF
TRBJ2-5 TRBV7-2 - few TGTGCCAGCAGCCCTAGACCGCCAGAGACCCAGTACTTC CASSPRPPETQYF
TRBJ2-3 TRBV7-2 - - TGTGCCAGCAGCTTATCGCCGGGGTACACAGATACGCAGTATTTT CASSLSPGYTDTQYF
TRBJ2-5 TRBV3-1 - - TGTGCCAGCAGCCGCCCAGGGCTAGCAAGATGGGAGACCCAGTACTTC CASSRPGLARWETQYF
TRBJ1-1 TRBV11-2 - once TGTGCCAGCAGCTTAGATCGCAGGCTGAAAACTTTCTTT CASSLDRRLKTFF
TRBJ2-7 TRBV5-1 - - TGCGCCAGCAGCCCCGGGGCTAGCGCCCACTACGAGCAGTACTTC CASSPGASAHYEQYF
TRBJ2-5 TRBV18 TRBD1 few TGTGCCAGCTCACCTAGGACAGGCGTACAAGAGACCCAGTACTTC CASSPRTGVQETQYF
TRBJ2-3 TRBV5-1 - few TGCGCCAGCAGCTCGGGACCGCGTGATTCAGATACGCAGTATTTT CASSSGPRDSDTQYF
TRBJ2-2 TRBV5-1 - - TGCGCCAGCAGCTTGGTTTATTCCGCCACCGGGGAGCTGTTTTTT CASSLVYSATGELFF
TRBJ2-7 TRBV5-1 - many TGCGCCAGCAGCTTGAACGCGGCGGGGGCCTCTTACGAGCAGTACTTC CASSLNAAGASYEQYF
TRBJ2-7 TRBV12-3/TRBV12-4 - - TGTGCCAGCAGTTTGATGGGCAGCTTGTCCTACGAGCAGTACTTC CASSLMGSLSYEQYF
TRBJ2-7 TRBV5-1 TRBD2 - TGCGCCAGCAAGGCTAGCGGGGACTCCTACGAGCAGTACTTC CASKASGDSYEQYF
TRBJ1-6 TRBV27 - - TGTGCCAGGCGAGCTGGATCCTATAATTCACCCCTCCACTTT CARRAGSYNSPLHF
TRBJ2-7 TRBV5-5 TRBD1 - TGTGCCAGCAGCGCGGGACAGGGCGATGTTCGTCTCTACGAGCAGTACTTC CASSAGQGDVRLYEQYF
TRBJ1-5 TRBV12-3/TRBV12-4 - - TGTGCCAGCAGCCCCCTTAATCAGCCCCAGCATTTT CASSPLNQPQHF